What follows are 2 T cell receptor beta chains derived from one specimen sequenced in a study of cytomegalovirus exposure and HLA in healthy donors. PCR involved 60 Vbeta and 13 Jbeta primers. Repertoires were generated with immunoSEQ multiplex PCR, while TCRdb's copy carries only in-frame clones and drops some. Among 200,000 or so clones, roughly 83% were seen once, and the ten largest hold approximately 0.26%. The specimen sequenced was PBMCs. Source of these receptors: a boy between 10 and 17 years old in good health and CMV-seronegative.

The chain carries TRBV10-3 and TRBJ2-7; 11 bases match TRBD2. V shed 2 bases and J 5 bases; nucleotides not matched to a gene: 14. There are 18 residues in the CDR3. Germline V gene data show CDR1 as ENHRY and CDR2 as SYGVKD. CDR3 DNA: TGTGCCATCAGTGAGCCCACGGGGGCTAGCGGGGGGCCCCACGAGCAGTACTTC. Its translation is CAISEPTGASGGPHEQYF.

The genes are TRBV2 and TRBJ1-4; 8 positions match TRBD1. Germline V gene data show CDR1 as SNHLY and CDR2 as FYNNEI. Trimming took 8 bases from V and 4 from J; bases not matched to a gene: 3. This CDR3 has 13 residues. CDR3 sequence: CASGQGGNEKLFF. DNA of the CDR3: TGTGCCAGCGGACAGGGCGGTAATGAAAAACTGTTTTTT.